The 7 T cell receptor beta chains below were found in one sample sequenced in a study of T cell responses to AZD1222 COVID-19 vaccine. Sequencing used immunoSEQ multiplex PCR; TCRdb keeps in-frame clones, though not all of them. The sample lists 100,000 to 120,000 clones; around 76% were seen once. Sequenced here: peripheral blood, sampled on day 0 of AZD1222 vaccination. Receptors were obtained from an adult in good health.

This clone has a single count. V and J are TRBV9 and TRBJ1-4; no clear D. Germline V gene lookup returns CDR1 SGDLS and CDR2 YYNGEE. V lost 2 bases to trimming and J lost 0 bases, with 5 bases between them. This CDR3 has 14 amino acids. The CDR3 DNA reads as TGTGCCAGCAGCGTCGGGGCAACTAATGAAAAACTGTTTTTT. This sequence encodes CASSVGATNEKLFF.

DNA of the CDR3: TGCGCCAGCAGCTCCCTCCGGGACGGCCAAGAGACCCAGTACTTC. Protein product: CASSSLRDGQETQYF. V is TRBV5-1 and J is TRBJ2-5, with D perhaps TRBD1 or TRBD2 (5 bases each). The CDR3 is 15 residues long. The germline V gene has CDR1 SGHRS and CDR2 YFSETQ. V lost 3 bases to trimming and J lost 1 base, with 13 bases between them.

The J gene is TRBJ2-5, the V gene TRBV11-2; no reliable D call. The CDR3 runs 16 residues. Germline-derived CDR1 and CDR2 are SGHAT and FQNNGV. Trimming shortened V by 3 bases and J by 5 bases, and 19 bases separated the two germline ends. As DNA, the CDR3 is TGTGCCAGCAGCTTTTCCTCCCCATACATTCCGGAGACCCAGTACTTC. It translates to CASSFSSPYIPETQYF.

The CDR3 coding sequence is TGTGCCAGCAGCTTAGGGGAATACAATGAGCAGTTCTTC. It specifies CASSLGEYNEQFF. The V call is TRBV7-2, the J call TRBJ2-1; D is unresolved. Per the germline V gene, CDR1 is SGHTA and CDR2 is FQGNSA. V was trimmed by 1 base and J by 4 bases, leaving 5 bases between them. The CDR3 consists of 13 residues. Drawing the rest from reference TRBV7-2 and TRBJ2-1, the complete variable domain is GAGVSQSPSNKVTEKGKDVELRCDPISGHTALYWYRQSLGQGLEFLIYFQGNSAPDKSGLPSDRFSAERTGGSVSTLTIQRTQQEDSAVYLCASSLGEYNEQFFGPGTRLTVL.

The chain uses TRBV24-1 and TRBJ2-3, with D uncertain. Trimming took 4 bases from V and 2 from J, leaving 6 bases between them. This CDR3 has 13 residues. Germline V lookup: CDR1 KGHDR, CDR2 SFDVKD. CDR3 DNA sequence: TGTGCCACCAGTGAACCCCCCACAGATACGCAGTATTTT. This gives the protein CATSEPPTDTQYF.

The CDR3 spells CASAIGTGFYEQYF. CDR3 coding DNA: TGTGCCAGCGCTATAGGGACAGGGTTCTACGAGCAGTACTTC. V gene TRBV27 combines with J gene TRBJ2-7; 9 positions match TRBD1. CDR3 size: 14 residues. V was pared by 8 bases and J by 3 bases, with 8 bases of the junction left unmatched. Germline V lookup: CDR1 MNHEY, CDR2 SMNVEV (reference sequence).

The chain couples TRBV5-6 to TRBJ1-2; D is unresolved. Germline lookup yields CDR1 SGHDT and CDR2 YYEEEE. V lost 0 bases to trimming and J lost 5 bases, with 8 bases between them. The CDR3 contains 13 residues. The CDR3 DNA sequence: TGTGCCAGCAGCTTGGACCCAAGGTATGGCTACACCTTC. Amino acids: CASSLDPRYGYTF.